This TCR beta chain was obtained from a study of blood T cell repertoires in COVID-19. Across the study: Acute and convalescent COVID-19 specimens originated in the United States, Italy and Spain. T cells, B-cell-depleted T cells, or PBMCs supplied cDNA or gDNA.

V lost 6 bases to trimming and J lost 5 bases, with 10 bases between them. The V gene's germline CDR1 is ENHRY and CDR2 SYGVKD. The CDR3 extends over 12 amino acids. Original handling: Scientists estimated how many nucleated cells there were by amplifying reference gene primers. TCRdb's table, derived via immunoSEQ multiplex PCR, lists solely in-frame clones and lacks some. For V, J and clone size, that table is used; D and trimming come from the DNA. The sample records 13,000 or so clones, under 80% being singletons. The material sequenced was peripheral blood. The origin of this receptor is a human donor in a cohort sampled during active COVID-19. The gene calls are TRBV10-3 and TRBJ2-5; weak D call: TRBD1 (5 bases). DNA for the CDR3: TGTGCCATCAGCAGGGAAGCGGAGACCCAGTACTTC. This gives the protein CAISREAETQYF.